This TCR beta chain comes out of a study of blood T cell repertoires in COVID-19. The wider study: Samples taken during acute and convalescent COVID-19 were collected in the United States, Italy and Spain. T cells, B-cell-depleted T cells, or PBMCs provided the cDNA or gDNA that served as material.

Using immunoSEQ multiplex PCR, the repertoire was profiled, and TCRdb retains in-frame clones only, with some absent. Here the sample spans hundreds of thousands of clones, 88% being singletons. V was clipped by 11 bases and J by 2 bases, with 13 bases between them. From germline, CDR1 is MNHEY and CDR2 SMNVEV (reference sequence). The CDR3 totals 12 residues. Sequencing was performed on peripheral blood. The source is a woman in her fifties or sixties with COVID-19, enrolled during active disease. The rearrangement joins TRBV27 to TRBJ2-7; a possible D gene is TRBD1 (7 bases). The chain's CDR3 is CAVGGGPYEQYF. CDR3 DNA: TGTGCCGTCGGAGGGGGCCCCTACGAGCAGTACTTC.